This T cell receptor beta chain was documented in a study of blood T cell repertoires in COVID-19. Only a few counts were recorded for this clone. The CDR3 contains 16 residues. V shed 4 bases, J shed 1 base, and the junction held 8 bases outside the gene matches. Germline assignment: CDR1 KGHSH and CDR2 LQKENI. In the original processing: Reference gene primer amplification in the assay estimated nucleated cell counts. Measured with immunoSEQ multiplex PCR; TCRdb has only the in-frame clones, and not every one. That table furnishes V, J and clone size, whereas the DNA furnished D and trimming. The table has roughly 57,000 clones, about 70% seen once.

The V call is TRBV18, the J call TRBJ1-1, with 8 positions matching TRBD1. This receptor was identified in a woman between 65 and 79 years old with acute or convalescent COVID-19. Sequencing was done on a sample of peripheral blood. CDR3 residues: CASSRKAGGGNTEAFF. The CDR3 bases are TGTGCCAGCTCACGGAAAGCAGGGGGCGGGAACACTGAAGCTTTCTTT.